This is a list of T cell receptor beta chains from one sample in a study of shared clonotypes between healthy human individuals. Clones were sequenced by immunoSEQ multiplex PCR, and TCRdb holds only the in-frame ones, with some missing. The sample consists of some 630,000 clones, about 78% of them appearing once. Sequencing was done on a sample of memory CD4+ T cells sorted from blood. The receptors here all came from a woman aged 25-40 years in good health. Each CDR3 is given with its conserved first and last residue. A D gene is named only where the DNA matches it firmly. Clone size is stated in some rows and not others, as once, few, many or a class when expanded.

CDR3 protein: CASSRGEQENQPQHF
CDR3 DNA: TGCGCCAGCAGCCGCGGGGAACAGGAGAATCAGCCCCAGCATTTT
V gene: TRBV4-1
clone size: NA
J gene: TRBJ1-5
D gene: NA

CDR3 protein: CASSPRGGSGGTDTQYF
CDR3 DNA: TGTGCCAGCAGCCCCAGGGGCGGGAGTGGAGGGACAGATACGCAGTATTTT
V gene: TRBV7-9
clone size: NA
J gene: TRBJ2-3
D gene: NA

CDR3 protein: CSAGGDSQQYF
CDR3 DNA: TGCAGTGCGGGGGGGGACAGTCAGCAGTATTTT
V gene: TRBV20-1
clone size: NA
J gene: TRBJ2-3
D gene: NA

CDR3 protein: CASSLASGTGDLYEQYF
CDR3 DNA: TGTGCCAGCAGCTTAGCTTCCGGGACAGGGGATTTGTACGAGCAGTACTTC
V gene: TRBV7-8
clone size: NA
J gene: TRBJ2-7
D gene: TRBD1

CDR3 protein: CASGQGGVIEKLFF
CDR3 DNA: TGTGCCAGCGGACAGGGGGGAGTAATTGAAAAACTGTTTTTT
V gene: TRBV28
clone size: NA
J gene: TRBJ1-4
D gene: TRBD1

CDR3 protein: CASSLDGGSRYEKLFF
CDR3 DNA: TGCGCCAGCAGCTTGGACGGCGGGTCGAGGTATGAAAAACTGTTTTTT
V gene: TRBV5-1
clone size: few
J gene: TRBJ1-4
D gene: NA

CDR3 protein: CASSGVTSGNTGELFF
CDR3 DNA: TGCGCCAGCAGCGGCGTGACTAGCGGGAACACCGGGGAGCTGTTTTTT
V gene: TRBV5-1
clone size: few
J gene: TRBJ2-2
D gene: TRBD2

CDR3 protein: CASSSGLVGTDTQYF
CDR3 DNA: TGTGCCAGCAGCTCGGGACTAGTAGGCACAGATACGCAGTATTTT
V gene: TRBV7-3
clone size: few
J gene: TRBJ2-3
D gene: TRBD2

CDR3 protein: CASSTTGAFGNTIYF
CDR3 DNA: TGTGCCAGCAGTACGACAGGGGCCTTTGGAAACACCATATATTTT
V gene: TRBV28
clone size: NA
J gene: TRBJ1-3
D gene: TRBD1

CDR3 protein: CASRATETNYGYTF
CDR3 DNA: TGTGCCAGCAGGGCGACAGAAACTAACTATGGCTACACCTTC
V gene: TRBV2
clone size: NA
J gene: TRBJ1-2
D gene: NA

CDR3 protein: CASSRGQGKTQYQETQYF
CDR3 DNA: TGTGCCAGCAGTCGGGGACAGGGAAAAACACAGTACCAAGAGACCCAGTACTTC
V gene: TRBV27
clone size: NA
J gene: TRBJ2-5
D gene: TRBD1

CDR3 protein: CASSEEGTAPYEQYF
CDR3 DNA: TGTGCCAGCAGTGAAGAGGGGACCGCGCCCTACGAGCAGTACTTC
V gene: TRBV6-1
clone size: once
J gene: TRBJ2-7
D gene: NA

CDR3 protein: CASSELGDTEAFF
CDR3 DNA: TGTGCCAGCAGTGAGCTGGGGGACACTGAAGCTTTCTTT
V gene: TRBV2
clone size: NA
J gene: TRBJ1-1
D gene: NA

CDR3 protein: CATSRGDSTGAFF
CDR3 DNA: TGTGCCACCAGCAGAGGGGACTCGACAGGGGCATTCTTT
V gene: TRBV15
clone size: NA
J gene: TRBJ1-1
D gene: TRBD1

CDR3 protein: CASSLSDGSSYEQYF
CDR3 DNA: TGTGCCAGCAGCCTCTCCGACGGGAGCTCCTACGAGCAGTACTTC
V gene: TRBV7-2
clone size: NA
J gene: TRBJ2-7
D gene: NA

CDR3 protein: CASSSSFQGLGNQPQHF
CDR3 DNA: TGTGCCAGCAGCTCATCCTTCCAGGGATTAGGCAATCAGCCCCAGCATTTT
V gene: TRBV28
clone size: many
J gene: TRBJ1-5
D gene: NA

CDR3 protein: CASKLADTGELFF
CDR3 DNA: TGTGCCAGCAAACTAGCGGATACCGGGGAGCTGTTTTTT
V gene: TRBV2
clone size: NA
J gene: TRBJ2-2
D gene: TRBD2

CDR3 protein: CASSAGGAGNTIYF
CDR3 DNA: TGTGCCAGCAGTGCAGGGGGCGCTGGAAACACCATATATTTT
V gene: TRBV2
clone size: many
J gene: TRBJ1-3
D gene: TRBD1

CDR3 protein: CASSNSEVRNEQFF
CDR3 DNA: TGCGCCAGCAGTAACAGCGAGGTGCGGAATGAGCAGTTCTTC
V gene: TRBV10-1
clone size: NA
J gene: TRBJ2-1
D gene: NA

CDR3 protein: CASSSNGQGTSYEQYF
CDR3 DNA: TGTGCCAGCAGCTCAAACGGACAGGGCACGTCCTACGAGCAGTACTTC
V gene: TRBV7-6
clone size: once
J gene: TRBJ2-7
D gene: TRBD1

CDR3 protein: CASRPQGAGGYTF
CDR3 DNA: TGTGCCAGCAGACCTCAGGGGGCGGGTGGCTACACCTTC
V gene: TRBV28
clone size: NA
J gene: TRBJ1-2
D gene: TRBD1

CDR3 protein: CASSPDSGSGYEQYF
CDR3 DNA: TGTGCCAGCTCACCTGATAGCGGGAGCGGGTACGAGCAGTACTTC
V gene: TRBV18
clone size: few
J gene: TRBJ2-7
D gene: TRBD2

CDR3 protein: CASSLTGNTEAFF
CDR3 DNA: TGTGCCAGCAGCTTAACCGGGAACACTGAAGCTTTCTTT
V gene: TRBV7-7
clone size: NA
J gene: TRBJ1-1
D gene: NA

CDR3 protein: CASSPWIRDEQYF
CDR3 DNA: TGCGCCAGCAGCCCATGGATCCGCGACGAGCAGTACTTC
V gene: TRBV4-1
clone size: NA
J gene: TRBJ2-7
D gene: NA

CDR3 protein: CATSGGVTNYGYTF
CDR3 DNA: TGTGCCACCAGCGGGGGAGTAACTAACTATGGCTACACCTTC
V gene: TRBV15
clone size: NA
J gene: TRBJ1-2
D gene: NA

CDR3 protein: CASSVRLAGTDTQYF
CDR3 DNA: TGTGCCAGCAGCGTAAGACTAGCGGGTACAGATACGCAGTATTTT
V gene: TRBV7-3
clone size: NA
J gene: TRBJ2-3
D gene: TRBD2